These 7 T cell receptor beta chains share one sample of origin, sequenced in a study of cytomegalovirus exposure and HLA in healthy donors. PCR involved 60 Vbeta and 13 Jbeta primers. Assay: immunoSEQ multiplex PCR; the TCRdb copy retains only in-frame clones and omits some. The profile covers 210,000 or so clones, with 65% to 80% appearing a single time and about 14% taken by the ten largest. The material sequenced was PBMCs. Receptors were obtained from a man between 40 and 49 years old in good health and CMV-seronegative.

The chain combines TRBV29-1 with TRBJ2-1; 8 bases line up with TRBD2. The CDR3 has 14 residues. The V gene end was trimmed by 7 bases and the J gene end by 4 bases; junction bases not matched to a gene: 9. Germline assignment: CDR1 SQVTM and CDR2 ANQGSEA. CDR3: CSGGRTSGYNEQFF. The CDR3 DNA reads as TGCAGCGGTGGGCGAACTAGCGGTTACAATGAGCAGTTCTTC.

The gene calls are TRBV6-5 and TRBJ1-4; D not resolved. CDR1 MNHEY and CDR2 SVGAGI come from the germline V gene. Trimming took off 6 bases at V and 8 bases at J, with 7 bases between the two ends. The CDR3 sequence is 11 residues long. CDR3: CASRPIEKLFF. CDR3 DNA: TGTGCCAGCAGGCCTATAGAAAAACTGTTTTTT.

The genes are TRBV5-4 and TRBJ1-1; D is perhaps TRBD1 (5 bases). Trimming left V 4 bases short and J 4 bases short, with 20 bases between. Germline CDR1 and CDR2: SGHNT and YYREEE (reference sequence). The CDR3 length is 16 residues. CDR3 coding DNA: TGTGCCAGCAGCCGATCTGTACAGGCGGGGGGCACTGAAGCTTTCTTT. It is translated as CASSRSVQAGGTEAFF.

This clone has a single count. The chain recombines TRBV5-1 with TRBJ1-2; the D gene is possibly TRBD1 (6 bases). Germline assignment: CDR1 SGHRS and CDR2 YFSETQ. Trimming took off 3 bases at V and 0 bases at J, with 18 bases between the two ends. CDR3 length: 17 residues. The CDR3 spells CASSSWDTSTSNYGYTF. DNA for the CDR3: TGCGCCAGCAGCTCTTGGGACACAAGTACGTCTAACTATGGCTACACCTTC.

The CDR3 DNA reads TGTGCCAGCAGTTTAGGGGAGAATGAGCAGTTCTTC. Protein sequence: CASSLGENEQFF. The chain uses TRBV27 and TRBJ2-1, with TRBD2 as a possible D gene (5 bases). Trimming took 2 bases from V and 7 from J, leaving 6 bases between them. There are 12 residues in the CDR3. CDR1 MNHEY and CDR2 SMNVEV come from the germline V gene (reference sequence).

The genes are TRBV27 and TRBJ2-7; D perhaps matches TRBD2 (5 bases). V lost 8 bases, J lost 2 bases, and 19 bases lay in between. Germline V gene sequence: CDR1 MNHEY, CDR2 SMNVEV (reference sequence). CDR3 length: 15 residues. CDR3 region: CASSSLDRATYEQYF. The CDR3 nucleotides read TGTGCCAGCTCTTCACTAGATCGGGCTACCTACGAGCAGTACTTC.

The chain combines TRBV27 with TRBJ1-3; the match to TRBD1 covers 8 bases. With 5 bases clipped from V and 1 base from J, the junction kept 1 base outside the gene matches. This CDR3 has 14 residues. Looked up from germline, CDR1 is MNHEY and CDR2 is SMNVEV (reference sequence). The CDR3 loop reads CASSHRGSGNTIYF. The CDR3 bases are TGTGCCAGCAGTCACAGGGGGTCTGGAAACACCATATATTTT.